The 25 T cell receptor beta chains below were found in one sample sequenced in a study of blood T cell repertoires in COVID-19 (dated by TCRdb to about 2020). Library method: the immunoSEQ multiplex PCR assay. TCRdb retrieved this table from immuneACCESS and kept in-frame rearrangements only. Not all clones are present; in checked studies, unresolved V genes account for under half, and no reason is known for the remainder. The sample contains nearly 85,000 clones, around 88% of them found a single time. About a sixth of the sample comes from the top ten. The source material was peripheral blood. These receptors were taken from a woman in her fifties or sixties with acute or convalescent COVID-19.

In its sample, this clone was seen a few times. This chain uses TRBV11-2 with TRBJ2-3; D may be TRBD2 (6 bases). Germline CDR1 is SGHAT and CDR2 is FQNNGV. The CDR3 covers 13 residues. V lost 2 bases to trimming and J lost 5 bases, with 8 bases between them. The CDR3 spells CASSLTAGDTQYF. Here the CDR3 DNA reads TGTGCCAGCAGCTTAACAGCGGGAGATACGCAGTATTTT.

This clone was detected a few times. This sequence joins TRBV4-3 and TRBJ2-3; 9 bases agree with TRBD1. V was pared by 6 bases and J by 2 bases, with 6 bases of the junction left unmatched. Germline CDR1 LGHNA, CDR2 YSLEER. This CDR3 comprises 15 residues. The CDR3 spells CASSTGTGLTDTQYF. CDR3 coding DNA: TGCGCCAGCAGTACGGGGACAGGGCTCACAGATACGCAGTATTTT.

V gene TRBV30 combines with J gene TRBJ1-3; D is undetermined. With 4 bases removed from V and 3 bases from J, the gap between germline ends came to 10 bases. Germline values: CDR1 GTSNPN, CDR2 SVGIG (reference sequence). There are 13 residues in the CDR3. For the CDR3, the DNA is TGTGCCTGGACTAACGGGGTTGGAAACACCATATATTTT. This translates into CAWTNGVGNTIYF.

The sample holds a few counts of this clone. V gene TRBV11-3 combines with J gene TRBJ1-6; D gene unclear. Trimming left V 2 bases short and J 5 bases short, with 7 bases between. The CDR3 runs to 14 residues. Germline values: CDR1 SGHNT, CDR2 YENEEA. The CDR3 DNA reads TGTGCCAGCAGCTTACGAGGGAATAATTCACCCCTCCACTTT. Amino acids: CASSLRGNNSPLHF.

A single count supports this clone. This chain connects TRBV3-1 (or the pseudogene TRBV3-2) to TRBJ1-2, with 10 bases fitting TRBD1. Germline V gene sequence: CDR1 LGHDT, CDR2 YNNKEL (reference sequence). The CDR3 has 15 residues. J lost 4 bases, V lost 2 bases, and 4 bases had no gene match. In DNA, the CDR3 is TGTGCCAGCAGCCAACGACAGGGGGCGGGCTATGGCTACACCTTC. It codes for CASSQRQGAGYGYTF.

The chain is built from TRBV6-5 and TRBJ1-1, with D perhaps TRBD1 (5 bases). The length of the CDR3 is 12 residues. The V end was cut by 6 bases, the J end by 11 bases, with 16 bases between. CDR1 MNHEY and CDR2 SVGAGI come from the germline V gene. The CDR3, as DNA: TGTGCCAGCAGGACCCCCCAGGGTGGGGCTTTCTTT. Translation gives CASRTPQGGAFF.

This chain connects TRBV6-5 to TRBJ1-1; 9 bases map to TRBD1. CDR1 MNHEY and CDR2 SVGAGI come from the germline V gene. The J segment lost 6 bases and the V segment lost 6 bases, leaving 11 bases of the junction unmatched. The CDR3 has 15 residues. In DNA form, the CDR3 reads TGTGCCAGCAGCCCCACGGGGACAGGGCTGGCTGAAGCTTTCTTT. Protein product: CASSPTGTGLAEAFF.

The gene calls are TRBV6-6 and TRBJ1-5, with TRBD1 identical over 8 bases. The germline V gene encodes CDR1 MNHNY and CDR2 SVGAGI (reference sequence). The CDR3 spans 14 residues. V lost 8 bases and J lost 2; bases outside the gene matches: 5. CDR3 bases: TGTGCCAGCGGAGGACAGGGCGGCAATCAGCCCCAGCATTTT. Translating it yields CASGGQGGNQPQHF.

The genes are TRBV7-9 and TRBJ1-1; D unresolved. This CDR3 is built from 14 residues. Germline V gene data show CDR1 as SEHNR and CDR2 as FQNEAQ (reference sequence). With 3 bases removed from V and 2 bases from J, the gap between germline ends came to 10 bases. The CDR3 DNA reads as TGTGCCAGCAGCTTGGCCGCCTTAAACACTGAAGCTTTCTTT. Translation: CASSLAALNTEAFF.

On this clone itself: Germline and junction disagree at one end, which may indicate a read error. The chain links TRBV7-7 to TRBJ2-1, with D possibly being TRBD2 (5 bases). The CDR3 has 15 amino acids. Germline V gene lookup returns CDR1 SSHAT and CDR2 FNYEAQ (reference sequence). In DNA, the CDR3 is TGTGCTAGCAGCAAAGCGGTGAGCTCCTACAATGAGCAGTTCTTC. As protein: CASSKAVSSYNEQFF.

This clone was found once. The chain recombines TRBV6-1 with TRBJ1-2; unclear D gene. The CDR3 extends over 14 amino acids. From germline, CDR1 is MNHNS and CDR2 SASEGT. Between the trimmed V and J ends, which lost 2 bases and 4 bases, there was a span of 11 bases. The CDR3 sequence: CASSELTQSYGYTF. The CDR3 region has the DNA TGTGCCAGCAGTGAATTAACACAGAGCTATGGCTACACCTTC.

The rearrangement uses TRBV28 and TRBJ1-2, with D unresolved. The CDR3 extends over 15 amino acids. The V end lost 5 bases, the J end lost 2 bases, and 15 bases lay between the germline ends. Germline V gene data show CDR1 as MDHEN and CDR2 as SYDVKM. This CDR3 reads CASSPGRLRNYGYTF. The CDR3 bases are TGTGCCAGCAGTCCTGGCAGGTTAAGAAACTATGGCTACACCTTC.

The genes are TRBV11-3 and TRBJ2-7, with D unclear. Germline loops: CDR1 SGHNT, CDR2 YENEEA. Deletions cut 5 bases from V and 2 bases from J, with 7 bases between. This CDR3 region has 12 residues. The CDR3: CASSHQAYEQYF. For the CDR3, the DNA is TGTGCCAGCAGCCATCAGGCCTACGAGCAGTACTTC.

J is TRBJ1-1 and V is TRBV5-8; 9 bases match TRBD1. Germline CDR1 is SGHTS and CDR2 is YDEGEE. The CDR3 has 14 residues. V was pared by 2 bases and J by 6 bases, with 5 bases of the junction left unmatched. CDR3 DNA sequence: TGTGCCAGCAGCTTAGGGGACAGGGTTGCTGAAGCTTTCTTT. Translated, it gives CASSLGDRVAEAFF.

The genes are TRBV7-3 and TRBJ1-1, with 7 bases that match TRBD1. CDR1 and CDR2 (germline): SGHTA, FQGTGA. The V gene end was trimmed by 0 bases and the J gene end by 4 bases; junction bases not matched to a gene: 2. This CDR3 spans 14 amino acids. This chain's CDR3 is CASSLTQGLTEAFF. CDR3 DNA sequence: TGTGCCAGCAGCTTAACACAGGGGCTCACTGAAGCTTTCTTT.

The chain joins TRBV6-5 to TRBJ1-2; TRBD1 might be the D (6 bases). The CDR3 covers 15 residues. The germline CDR1 and CDR2 sequences are MNHEY and SVGAGI. With 6 bases removed from V and 1 base from J, the gap between germline ends came to 15 bases. The CDR3 bases are TGTGCCAGCAGGCCCCGACAGGCGATTAACTATGGCTACACCTTC. Translating it yields CASRPRQAINYGYTF.

This CDR3 reads CASSSSRTGYGYTF. CDR3 bases: TGTGCCAGCAGTTCGTCCCGGACGGGGTATGGCTACACCTTC. The J gene is TRBJ1-2, the V gene TRBV6-9; D is unclear. The CDR3 extends over 14 amino acids. V dropped 4 bases and J dropped 5 bases, with 14 bases sitting between them. Germline V lookup: CDR1 MNHGY, CDR2 SVAAGI.

This clone was seen once. The V call is TRBV27, the J call TRBJ1-4; perhaps TRBD1 as D (5 bases). The germline CDR1 and CDR2 sequences are MNHEY and SMNVEV (reference sequence). This CDR3 spans 15 amino acids. Trimming removed 1 base from V and 7 bases from J, with 13 bases in between. This CDR3 reads CASSLFGGGSEKLFF. Written as DNA, the CDR3 is TGTGCCAGCAGTTTATTCGGGGGAGGAAGTGAAAAACTGTTTTTT.

This chain connects TRBV19 to TRBJ1-1; D not certain. The germline V gene has CDR1 LNHDA and CDR2 SQIVND (reference sequence). Trimming took 4 bases from V and 3 from J, leaving 15 bases between them. This CDR3 has 15 amino acids. CDR3 protein: CASSRLTNMDTEAFF. The CDR3 DNA follows: TGTGCCAGTAGTAGACTAACAAATATGGACACTGAAGCTTTCTTT.

This clone appeared a single time. The chain combines TRBV13 with TRBJ1-6; D may be TRBD1 (5 bases). The CDR3 extends over 16 amino acids. V was clipped by 5 bases and J by 8 bases, with 19 bases between them. Per germline, CDR1 PRHDT and CDR2 FYEKMQ (reference sequence). The CDR3 DNA reads as TGTGCCAGCAGCCCCATAACGCGGGGGTCCTATTCACCCCTCCACTTT. This encodes CASSPITRGSYSPLHF.

The V and J genes are TRBV18 and TRBJ1-6, with a tentative D call TRBD1 (6 bases). Germline V CDR1 and CDR2: KGHSH, LQKENI. The CDR3 runs to 16 residues. Deletions cut 3 bases from V and 7 bases from J, with 16 bases between. CDR3 loop: CASSPTLTGKNSPLHF. CDR3 in DNA: TGTGCCAGCTCACCTACCCTTACAGGGAAAAATTCACCCCTCCACTTT.

DNA for the CDR3: TGCGCCAGCAGCTTTTCGGAGACCCAGTACTTC. Translation: CASSFSETQYF. This chain connects TRBV5-1 to TRBJ2-5; D remains ambiguous. With 2 bases removed from V and 5 bases from J, the gap between germline ends came to 4 bases. CDR1 is SGHRS, CDR2 YFSETQ, per germline. The CDR3 is made up of 11 amino acids.

The V and J genes are TRBV7-8 and TRBJ2-5; 13 positions match TRBD2. Trimming cost V 1 base and J 3 bases; bases outside gene matches: 5. Germline CDR1 reads SGHVS; CDR2 reads FQNEAQ. This CDR3 has 17 residues. CDR3 protein: CASSLGWTSGGEETQYF. CDR3 DNA sequence: TGTGCCAGCAGCTTAGGGTGGACTAGCGGGGGCGAAGAGACCCAGTACTTC.

CDR3 sequence (DNA): TGTGCCAGCACCAGGACAGCTATGAACACCGGGGAGCTGTTTTTT. It encodes CASTRTAMNTGELFF. The V call is TRBV2, the J call TRBJ2-2, with a possible D match to TRBD1 (6 bases). The germline V and J ends were trimmed by 7 bases and 1 base, with 13 bases remaining between them. The length of the CDR3 is 15 residues. Germline values: CDR1 SNHLY, CDR2 FYNNEI.

This chain connects TRBV3-1 (or the pseudogene TRBV3-2) to TRBJ1-5, with 8 bases fitting TRBD1. After removal of 4 bases from V and 10 bases from J, the junction contained 9 bases not matched to a gene. CDR3 size: 14 residues. Germline-derived CDR1 and CDR2 are LGHDT and YNNKEL (reference sequence). CDR3 DNA sequence: TGTGCCAGCAGCCCGGGACAGGTAAGGGCTCCCCAGCATTTT. Protein: CASSPGQVRAPQHF.